The 26 T cell receptor beta chains presented below share a single source sample, sequenced in a study of cytomegalovirus exposure and HLA in healthy donors (dated by TCRdb to about 2017). Library preparation used the immunoSEQ multiplex PCR assay. As stored in TCRdb, this immuneACCESS dataset retains in-frame rearrangements with V and J assigned. A fraction of the clones does not appear; measured against another copy, unresolved V genes explain less than half of the discrepancy, and the remainder lacks a known reason. The sample profile shows 200,000 or so clones; around 80% of them were found once. The ten largest make up roughly 13% of the sample. The source material was PBMCs. All receptors come from a woman in her thirties in good health and CMV-seropositive.

J is TRBJ1-5 and V is TRBV29-1, with 7 bases lining up with TRBD1. The CDR3 totals 13 residues. The germline gives CDR1 SQVTM, CDR2 ANQGSEA. Trimming at V came to 4 bases and at J to 3 bases, leaving 3 bases not matched to a gene. CDR3 amino acids: CSVADRDNQPQHF. In DNA form, the CDR3 reads TGCAGCGTTGCCGACAGGGACAATCAGCCCCAGCATTTT. The full variable domain, in which reference TRBV29-1 and TRBJ1-5 provide the parts outside the CDR3, is SAVISQKPSRDICQRGTSLTIQCQVDSQVTMMFWYRQQPGQSLTLIATANQGSEATYESGFVIDKFPISRPNLTFSTLTVSNMSPEDSSIYLCSVADRDNQPQHFGDGTRLSIL.

The V call is TRBV4-2, the J call TRBJ2-2, with 9 bases matching TRBD2. V was pared by 0 bases and J by 3 bases, with 14 bases of the junction left unmatched. Germline V gives CDR1 LGHNA, CDR2 YNFKEQ. There are 20 residues in the CDR3. CDR3 DNA sequence: TGTGCCAGCAGCCAAGATTCGGGTGATAGCGGGAGAGTGTACACCGGGGAGCTGTTTTTT. It translates to CASSQDSGDSGRVYTGELFF.

V and J are TRBV6-1 and TRBJ1-1, with no clear D. V was shortened by 5 bases and J by 0 bases, with 10 bases between the two germline ends. The CDR3 length is 14 residues. Germline lookup yields CDR1 MNHNS and CDR2 SASEGT. CDR3 in DNA: TGTGCCAGCAGTTTGGCATATCTGAACACTGAAGCTTTCTTT. As protein: CASSLAYLNTEAFF.

This clone was seen only once. This chain uses TRBV23-1 with TRBJ2-7; 7 nucleotides match TRBD2. TRBV23-1 falls under the ORF class, with uncertain function. V was clipped by 0 bases and J by 3 bases; unmatched bases: 11. The CDR3 spans 17 residues. CDR3: CASSQSLASGDRYEQYF. The CDR3 DNA follows: TGCGCCAGCAGTCAATCCCTCGCTAGCGGAGACCGCTACGAGCAGTACTTC.

In DNA form, the CDR3 reads TGCGCCAGCAGCCATACTTCCGGGACAGGGTCTGACGAGCAGTACTTC. Its protein is CASSHTSGTGSDEQYF. The V and J genes are TRBV4-1 and TRBJ2-7; 9 nucleotides line up with TRBD1. This CDR3 comprises 16 residues. CDR1 is MGHRA, CDR2 YSYEKL, per germline. V was clipped by 3 bases and J by 5 bases; unmatched bases: 11.

J is TRBJ2-7 and V is TRBV16, with TRBD1 matching over 8 bases. This CDR3 has 16 amino acids. Trimming cost V 4 bases and J 1 base; bases outside gene matches: 9. CDR1 is KGHSY and CDR2 is FQNENV in the germline V gene. The CDR3 loop reads CASSLQRQGTSYEQYF. The CDR3 nucleotides read TGTGCCAGCAGCCTCCAACGACAGGGGACGTCCTACGAGCAGTACTTC.

The chain couples TRBV27 to TRBJ2-7, with 7 positions matching TRBD2. V gave up 7 bases and J gave up 6 bases; unmatched junction bases: 6. This CDR3 has 12 amino acids. CDR1 MNHEY and CDR2 SMNVEV come from the germline V gene (reference sequence). DNA of the CDR3: TGTGCCAGCAAGGGAGGGCCGAGCGAGCAGTACTTC. It codes for CASKGGPSEQYF.

This clone was picked up a small number of times. The J gene is TRBJ1-2, the V gene TRBV18; 7 bases agree with TRBD1. With V trimmed by 2 bases and J by 6 bases, 9 bases remained unmatched. This CDR3 is 15 amino acids long. Germline loops: CDR1 KGHSH, CDR2 LQKENI. The CDR3 nucleotides read TGTGCCAGCTCACCAACGACAGGGCACGGGAATGGCTACACCTTC. Its protein is CASSPTTGHGNGYTF. Full variable domain (outside the CDR3, taken from reference TRBV18 and TRBJ1-2): NAGVMQNPRHLVRRRGQEARLRCSPMKGHSHVYWYRQLPEEGLKFMVYLQKENIIDESGMPKERFSAEFPKEGPSILRIQQVVRGDSAAYFCASSPTTGHGNGYTFGSGTRLTVV.

V is TRBV5-4 and J is TRBJ1-2; 8 bases are a match to TRBD1. This CDR3 has 12 residues. CDR1 and CDR2 from the germline V gene are SGHNT and YYREEE (reference sequence). V lost 5 bases to trimming and J lost 5 bases; unmatched junction nucleotides: 2. CDR3 region: CASSRDRYGYTF. DNA of the CDR3: TGTGCCAGCAGTCGGGACAGGTATGGCTACACCTTC.

This chain joins TRBV25-1 and TRBJ2-2; possible D gene TRBD2, 6 bases. Per germline, CDR1 MGHDK and CDR2 SYGVNS. The CDR3 has 14 residues. Trimming took off 11 bases at V and 2 bases at J, with 15 bases between the two ends. The CDR3 DNA reads TGTGCCTCTGCGGGACGCCTAAACACCGGGGAGCTGTTTTTT. Amino acid sequence: CASAGRLNTGELFF.

The gene calls are TRBV19 and TRBJ1-2; D is uncertain. The CDR3 is 13 amino acids. Germline CDR1 reads LNHDA; CDR2 reads SQIVND (reference sequence). V gave up 3 bases and J gave up 6 bases, with 11 bases separating them. For the CDR3, the DNA is TGTGCCAGTAGTATCCGTTCAGCGGATGGCTACACCTTC. Its translation: CASSIRSADGYTF. Full variable domain (rest looked up from reference TRBV19 and TRBJ1-2): DGGITQSPKYLFRKEGQNVTLSCEQNLNHDAMYWYRQDPGQGLRLIYYSQIVNDFQKGDIAEGYSVSREKKESFPLTVTSAQKNPTAFYLCASSIRSADGYTFGSGTRLTVV.

The chain recombines TRBV10-3 with TRBJ1-2; D not certain. The CDR3 loop spans 12 amino acids. Trimming removed 2 bases at V and 8 bases at J, with 9 bases between. The germline V gene encodes CDR1 ENHRY and CDR2 SYGVKD. DNA for the CDR3: TGTGCCATCAGTGAGCCCCGGTCGGGCTACACCTTC. Translation: CAISEPRSGYTF.

As DNA, the CDR3 is TGTGCCAGCAGTGTTTCACAGAACAATCAGCCCCAGCATTTT. Residues: CASSVSQNNQPQHF. This rearrangement joins TRBV6-1 to TRBJ1-5; D unclear. This CDR3 has 14 residues. Per the germline V gene, CDR1 is MNHNS and CDR2 is SASEGT. Trimming stripped 4 bases from V and 3 bases from J, with 10 bases between.

The V call is TRBV7-9, the J call TRBJ1-5; D may be TRBD1 (5 bases). This CDR3 comprises 14 residues. Trimming shortened V by 6 bases and J by 6 bases, and 15 bases separated the two germline ends. The germline V gene encodes CDR1 SEHNR and CDR2 FQNEAQ (reference sequence). The CDR3 sequence is CASSQGGGGQPQHF. In nucleotides, the CDR3 is TGTGCCAGCAGTCAAGGCGGGGGGGGTCAGCCCCAGCATTTT.

The genes are TRBV19 and TRBJ2-7, with 9 bases that match TRBD1. The CDR3 length is 13 residues. The J segment lost 4 bases and the V segment lost 8 bases, leaving 6 bases of the junction unmatched. Germline V lookup: CDR1 LNHDA, CDR2 SQIVND (reference sequence). CDR3 DNA: TGTGCCAGTTCGGGACAGGGCATTTACGAGCAGTACTTC. It encodes CASSGQGIYEQYF. The full variable domain, completed using reference TRBV19 and TRBJ2-7, is DGGITQSPKYLFRKEGQNVTLSCEQNLNHDAMYWYRQDPGQGLRLIYYSQIVNDFQKGDIAEGYSVSREKKESFPLTVTSAQKNPTAFYLCASSGQGIYEQYFGPGTRLTVT.

This chain uses TRBV10-3 with TRBJ2-1, with D perhaps matching TRBD1 (6 bases). The CDR3 has 13 residues. The ends were cut back, 10 bases at V and 8 bases at J, with 18 bases in the middle. The germline CDR1 and CDR2 sequences are ENHRY and SYGVKD. The CDR3 DNA reads TGTGCCACCTCTGGACAGTCTACCGATGAGCAGTTCTTC. It specifies CATSGQSTDEQFF.

V gene TRBV2 combines with J gene TRBJ2-7, with TRBD2 identical over 7 bases. The CDR3 has 13 amino acids. Germline V gene sequence: CDR1 SNHLY, CDR2 FYNNEI. V was clipped by 7 bases and J by 3 bases; unmatched bases: 6. The CDR3 nucleotides are TGTGCCAGCAAGGCGGGAGAAGACTACGAGCAGTACTTC. This codes for CASKAGEDYEQYF.

The chain carries TRBV19 and TRBJ1-2; D gene unclear. The CDR3 consists of 14 residues. Trimming pared 0 bases from V and 2 bases from J, leaving 7 bases between. CDR1 is LNHDA, CDR2 SQIVND, per germline (reference sequence). The CDR3 DNA reads TGTGCCAGTAGTATAGAGGTCAGGAACTATGGCTACACCTTC. Translated, it gives CASSIEVRNYGYTF.

The V call is TRBV9, the J call TRBJ1-2; possible D gene TRBD1, 6 bases. Trimming took off 3 bases at V and 4 bases at J, with 16 bases between the two ends. Germline assignment: CDR1 SGDLS and CDR2 YYNGEE. The CDR3 contains 15 residues. The CDR3 sequence is CASSGLTGLLYGYTF. The CDR3 region has the DNA TGTGCCAGCAGCGGATTAACAGGGTTGCTCTATGGCTACACCTTC.

The chain is built from TRBV6-5 and TRBJ1-2, with D perhaps TRBD1 (6 bases). Trimming took off 0 bases at V and 4 bases at J, with 15 bases between the two ends. The CDR3 loop spans 16 amino acids. Germline V gene lookup returns CDR1 MNHEY and CDR2 SVGAGI. CDR3 bases: TGTGCCAGCAGTTACTCGACACAGGGATTGGTCTATGGCTACACCTTC. Its protein product is CASSYSTQGLVYGYTF.

The chain combines TRBV27 with TRBJ2-6; TRBD1 matches 10 bases. The ends lost 10 bases at V and 4 bases at J; junction bases unmatched: 7. Germline assignment: CDR1 MNHEY and CDR2 SMNVEV (reference sequence). The CDR3 has 15 amino acids. Here the CDR3 reads CATRQGASGANVLTF. The CDR3 DNA reads TGTGCCACCCGACAGGGGGCATCGGGGGCCAACGTCCTGACTTTC.

This chain links TRBV7-6 with TRBJ1-3; TRBD1 matches at 8 bases. The CDR3 runs to 15 residues. In germline, CDR1 is SGHVS, CDR2 FNYEAQ. Trimming removed 5 bases from V and 0 bases from J; junction bases left unmatched: 3. The DNA of the CDR3 is TGTGCCAGCAGCCACGACAGGGGCTCTGGAAACACCATATATTTT. Encoded protein: CASSHDRGSGNTIYF.

This clone was found once. The J gene is TRBJ1-1, the V gene TRBV5-4; D is perhaps TRBD1 (6 bases). This CDR3 is 16 amino acids long. V lost 2 bases to trimming and J lost 1 base, with 15 bases between them. Germline loops: CDR1 SGHNT, CDR2 YYREEE (reference sequence). The CDR3 here is CASSFYPLDRNTEAFF. The CDR3 nucleotides read TGTGCCAGCAGCTTTTACCCCTTGGACAGGAACACTGAAGCTTTCTTT.

This sequence joins TRBV27 and TRBJ2-1; D remains unclear. The CDR3 runs to 13 residues. V lost 4 bases and J 1 base, leaving 5 bases between the germline ends. Germline V CDR1 and CDR2: MNHEY, SMNVEV (reference sequence). CDR3 amino acids: CASSWQSYNEQFF. CDR3 bases: TGTGCCAGCAGTTGGCAGTCCTACAATGAGCAGTTCTTC.

This clone came up a few times. The chain links TRBV12-5 to TRBJ2-7; D gene ambiguous. CDR1 is LGHNT and CDR2 is FRNRAP in the germline V gene. Trimming left V 6 bases short and J 3 bases short, with 6 bases between. The CDR3 extends over 11 amino acids. This chain's CDR3 is CASGTHYEQYF. As DNA, the CDR3 is TGTGCTAGTGGAACACACTACGAGCAGTACTTC.

V is TRBV7-2 and J is TRBJ1-1, with D perhaps TRBD1 (5 bases). V was shortened by 4 bases and J by 10 bases, with 16 bases between the two germline ends. Germline loops: CDR1 SGHTA, CDR2 FQGNSA. This CDR3 region has 13 residues. The DNA of the CDR3 is TGTGCCAGCAGCTGGCGACAAGGGGTCGGAGCTTTCTTT. Encoded protein: CASSWRQGVGAFF.